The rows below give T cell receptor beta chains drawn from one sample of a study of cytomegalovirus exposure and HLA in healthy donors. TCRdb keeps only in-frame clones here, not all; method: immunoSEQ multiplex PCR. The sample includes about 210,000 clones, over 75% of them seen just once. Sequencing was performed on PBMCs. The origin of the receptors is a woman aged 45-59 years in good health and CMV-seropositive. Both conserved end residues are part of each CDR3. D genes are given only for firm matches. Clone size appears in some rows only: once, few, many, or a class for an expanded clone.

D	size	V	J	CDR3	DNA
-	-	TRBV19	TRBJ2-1	CASSIGKFSRVRQFF	TGTGCCAGTAGTATAGGGAAATTTAGCAGGGTGCGGCAGTTCTTC
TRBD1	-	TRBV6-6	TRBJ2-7	CASSYSPGTASYEQYF	TGTGCCAGCAGTTACTCGCCCGGGACAGCCTCCTACGAGCAGTACTTC
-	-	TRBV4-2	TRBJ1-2	CASSQGRGGDYGYTF	TGTGCCAGCAGCCAAGGGAGGGGAGGCGACTATGGCTACACCTTC
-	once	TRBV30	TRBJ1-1	CARTSLMNTEAFF	TGTGCCCGAACTTCCTTAATGAACACTGAAGCTTTCTTT
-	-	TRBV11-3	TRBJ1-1	CASSLGRDDEAFF	TGTGCCAGCAGCTTAGGGAGAGATGATGAAGCTTTCTTT
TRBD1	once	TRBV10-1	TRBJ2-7	CASIRTGYRYEQYF	TGCGCCAGCATTCGGACAGGGTATAGGTACGAGCAGTACTTC
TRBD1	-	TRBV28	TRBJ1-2	CASGETGVFYGYTF	TGTGCCAGCGGCGAGACAGGGGTGTTCTATGGCTACACCTTC
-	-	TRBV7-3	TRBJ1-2	CASSLSRDTRYGYTF	TGTGCCAGCAGCCTCAGCCGGGACACACGCTATGGCTACACCTTC
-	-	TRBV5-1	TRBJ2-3	CASSVTVPLTGTDTQYF	TGCGCCAGCAGCGTGACAGTACCCTTAACCGGGACAGATACGCAGTATTTT
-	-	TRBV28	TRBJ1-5	CASSLGSQPQHF	TGTGCCAGCAGTTTAGGGAGTCAGCCCCAGCATTTT
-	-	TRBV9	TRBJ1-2	CASSAGTHYGYTF	TGTGCCAGCAGCGCCGGGACACATTATGGCTACACCTTC
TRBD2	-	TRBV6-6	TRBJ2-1	CAMGGTSGDINEQFF	TGTGCCATGGGAGGGACTAGCGGGGACATCAATGAGCAGTTCTTC
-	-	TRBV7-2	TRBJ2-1	CASSLGTLASYNEQFF	TGTGCCAGCAGCTTAGGAACTCTAGCCTCCTACAATGAGCAGTTCTTC
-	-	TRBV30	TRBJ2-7	CAWSVRLRGSEQYF	TGTGCCTGGAGTGTAAGGTTGAGGGGGAGCGAGCAGTACTTC
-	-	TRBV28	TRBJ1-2	CASSLFPETGGTIGYTF	TGTGCCAGCAGTTTATTCCCTGAAACGGGTGGGACAATTGGCTACACCTTC